The rows below give T cell receptor beta chains drawn from one sample of a study of cytomegalovirus exposure and HLA in healthy donors. TCRdb's table, derived via immunoSEQ multiplex PCR, lists solely in-frame clones and lacks some. The profile shows approximately 160,000 clones, roughly nine tenths of them singletons. Sequencing input: PBMCs. These receptors were obtained from a woman aged 18 to 35 in good health and CMV-seropositive. CDR3s include the opening cysteine and the closing phenylalanine or tryptophan. The order of the fields is CDR3 protein, CDR3 DNA, V gene, D gene, J gene, clone size. D genes are given only for firm matches. A row's size may be missing; if present it is once, few, many or a size class.

CDR3: CASSQTGAGNTIYF; DNA: TGCGCCAGCAGCCAGACAGGGGCTGGAAACACCATATATTTT; V: TRBV4-1; D: TRBD1; J: TRBJ1-3; size: NA
CDR3: CASSQVASGRSSTGELFF; DNA: TGTGCCAGCAGCCAAGTCGCTAGCGGGAGAAGTTCCACCGGGGAGCTGTTTTTT; V: TRBV4-2; D: TRBD2; J: TRBJ2-2; size: NA
CDR3: CATGRGGELFF; DNA: TGTGCCACAGGGCGGGGCGGGGAGCTGTTTTTT; V: TRBV6-5; D: NA; J: TRBJ2-2; size: NA
CDR3: CASSLAGSTDTQYF; DNA: TGCGCCAGCAGCCTAGCGGGTAGCACAGATACGCAGTATTTT; V: TRBV5-1; D: TRBD2; J: TRBJ2-3; size: NA
CDR3: CASSAGQARGEQYF; DNA: TGTGCCAGCAGCGCCGGCCAGGCGCGGGGCGAGCAGTACTTC; V: TRBV5-4; D: NA; J: TRBJ2-7; size: NA
CDR3: CASTYRASGSVEQFF; DNA: TGTGCCAGCACCTACAGGGCTAGCGGGAGCGTTGAGCAGTTCTTC; V: TRBV6-5; D: TRBD2; J: TRBJ2-1; size: NA
CDR3: CASSQAGGPPNEQFF; DNA: TGCGCCAGCAGCCAAGCGGGAGGGCCCCCCAATGAGCAGTTCTTC; V: TRBV4-3; D: TRBD2; J: TRBJ2-1; size: NA
CDR3: CASSYSFRLTNEKLFF; DNA: TGTGCCAGCAGTTACTCGTTTCGACTGACTAATGAAAAACTGTTTTTT; V: TRBV6-5; D: NA; J: TRBJ1-4; size: once
CDR3: CASSGSSYEQYF; DNA: TGTGCCAGCTCAGGCAGTTCCTACGAGCAGTACTTC; V: TRBV18; D: NA; J: TRBJ2-7; size: few
CDR3: CSAAYQETQYF; DNA: TGCAGTGCAGCGTACCAAGAGACCCAGTACTTC; V: TRBV29-1; D: NA; J: TRBJ2-5; size: once
CDR3: CASSLVGRDTEAFF; DNA: TGTGCCAGCAGCTTAGTGGGCAGGGACACTGAAGCTTTCTTT; V: TRBV7-9; D: NA; J: TRBJ1-1; size: NA
CDR3: CASSLEDRALRYGYTF; DNA: TGTGCCAGCAGCTTAGAAGACAGGGCCCTGAGGTATGGCTACACCTTC; V: TRBV7-2; D: TRBD1; J: TRBJ1-2; size: NA
CDR3: CASSSVENYGYTF; DNA: TGTGCCAGCAGTTCCGTAGAGAACTATGGCTACACCTTC; V: TRBV28; D: NA; J: TRBJ1-2; size: NA
CDR3: CASSQSSGGSYEQYF; DNA: TGTGCCAGCAGCCAATCTAGCGGGGGGTCCTACGAGCAGTACTTC; V: TRBV7-9; D: TRBD2; J: TRBJ2-7; size: NA
CDR3: CASSPGLAGADTQYF; DNA: TGTGCCAGCAGCCCGGGCCTAGCGGGAGCGGATACGCAGTATTTT; V: TRBV7-2; D: TRBD2; J: TRBJ2-3; size: NA
CDR3: CASRDRENTGELFF; DNA: TGCGCCAGCAGGGACCGGGAGAACACCGGGGAGCTGTTTTTT; V: TRBV5-1; D: NA; J: TRBJ2-2; size: NA
CDR3: CASRPLRDRKNTEAFF; DNA: TGTGCCAGTAGACCTCTCCGGGACAGGAAAAACACTGAAGCTTTCTTT; V: TRBV19; D: TRBD1; J: TRBJ1-1; size: NA
CDR3: CASSHPGIAAFF; DNA: TGTGCCAGCAGCCACCCCGGGATCGCGGCTTTCTTT; V: TRBV7-2; D: NA; J: TRBJ1-1; size: NA
CDR3: CASSQEGTGTYEQYF; DNA: TGCGCCAGCAGCCAAGAGGGGACAGGGACCTACGAGCAGTACTTC; V: TRBV4-3; D: TRBD1; J: TRBJ2-7; size: NA
CDR3: CASSGRLGLGETQYF; DNA: TGTGCCAGCAGCGGACGACTAGGATTGGGGGAGACCCAGTACTTC; V: TRBV9; D: NA; J: TRBJ2-5; size: NA
CDR3: CASNIGTGGTGELFF; DNA: TGTGCCAGCAATATCGGGACAGGGGGCACCGGGGAGCTGTTTTTT; V: TRBV27; D: TRBD1; J: TRBJ2-2; size: once
CDR3: CAWSGGQGNQPQHF; DNA: TGTGCCTGGAGTGGAGGACAGGGAAATCAGCCCCAGCATTTT; V: TRBV30; D: TRBD1; J: TRBJ1-5; size: NA
CDR3: CASSEAEDREEEKLFF; DNA: TGTGCCAGCAGTGAAGCAGAGGACAGGGAGGAGGAAAAACTGTTTTTT; V: TRBV2; D: TRBD1; J: TRBJ1-4; size: NA
CDR3: CASSASGRGHESSYEQYF; DNA: TGTGCCAGCAGTGCGTCAGGACGAGGGCACGAGAGTTCCTACGAGCAGTACTTC; V: TRBV21-1; D: NA; J: TRBJ2-7; size: few
CDR3: CASSLGGLAGQETQYF; DNA: TGTGCCAGCAGCTTAGGCGGTCTAGCGGGACAAGAGACCCAGTACTTC; V: TRBV11-3; D: TRBD2; J: TRBJ2-5; size: NA
CDR3: CASSRGTGTGANEKLFF; DNA: TGTGCCAGCAGCCGCGGGACAGGGACGGGGGCTAATGAAAAACTGTTTTTT; V: TRBV5-4; D: TRBD1; J: TRBJ1-4; size: NA
CDR3: CASSKNRVQRENTEAFF; DNA: TGTGCCAGCAGCAAGAACAGGGTGCAAAGGGAGAACACTGAAGCTTTCTTT; V: TRBV21-1; D: NA; J: TRBJ1-1; size: NA
CDR3: CASKQGSGRVYGYTF; DNA: TGTGCCAGCAAGCAGGGGAGCGGACGCGTCTATGGCTACACCTTC; V: TRBV6-6; D: NA; J: TRBJ1-2; size: NA
CDR3: CASSLWGSTKNIQYF; DNA: TGTGCCAGCAGTTTATGGGGGAGCACCAAAAACATTCAGTACTTC; V: TRBV28; D: NA; J: TRBJ2-4; size: NA
CDR3: CAIWRPNEQFF; DNA: TGTGCCATCTGGAGACCCAATGAGCAGTTCTTC; V: TRBV10-3; D: NA; J: TRBJ2-1; size: NA
CDR3: CASSVSPGTGGAYNEQFF; DNA: TGTGCCAGCAGCGTAAGTCCGGGAACGGGGGGTGCCTACAATGAGCAGTTCTTC; V: TRBV9; D: TRBD2; J: TRBJ2-1; size: NA
CDR3: CASSQLSSYNEQFF; DNA: TGCGCCAGCAGCCAACTTAGCTCCTACAATGAGCAGTTCTTC; V: TRBV4-3; D: NA; J: TRBJ2-1; size: NA
CDR3: CSVTASSYNEQFF; DNA: TGCAGCGTTACTGCGAGCTCCTACAATGAGCAGTTCTTC; V: TRBV29-1; D: NA; J: TRBJ2-1; size: once
CDR3: CASRPTSGGQETQYF; DNA: TGCGCCAGCAGACCGACTAGCGGGGGGCAAGAGACCCAGTACTTC; V: TRBV5-1; D: TRBD2; J: TRBJ2-5; size: NA
CDR3: CASSFGGATYEQYF; DNA: TGTGCCAGCAGCTTTGGGGGGGCAACCTACGAGCAGTACTTC; V: TRBV13; D: NA; J: TRBJ2-7; size: NA
CDR3: CASAPVPGSYNSPLHF; DNA: TGTGCCAGCGCCCCAGTCCCCGGGTCCTATAATTCACCCCTCCACTTT; V: TRBV18; D: NA; J: TRBJ1-6; size: NA